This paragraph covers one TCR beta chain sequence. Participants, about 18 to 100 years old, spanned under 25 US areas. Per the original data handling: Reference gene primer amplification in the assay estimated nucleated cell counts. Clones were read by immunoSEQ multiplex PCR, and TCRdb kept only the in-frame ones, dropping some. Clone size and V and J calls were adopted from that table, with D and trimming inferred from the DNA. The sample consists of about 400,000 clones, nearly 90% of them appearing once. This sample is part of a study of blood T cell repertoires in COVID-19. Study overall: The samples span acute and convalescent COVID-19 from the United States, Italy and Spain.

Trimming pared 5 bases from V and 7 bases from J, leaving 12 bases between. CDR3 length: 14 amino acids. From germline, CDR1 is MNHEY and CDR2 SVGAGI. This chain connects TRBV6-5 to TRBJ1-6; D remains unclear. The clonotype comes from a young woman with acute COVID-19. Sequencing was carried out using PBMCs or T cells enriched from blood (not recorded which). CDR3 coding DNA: TGTGCCAGCAGTAGACAAGGTTTGAATTCACCCCTCCACTTT. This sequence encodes CASSRQGLNSPLHF.